Each of the 9 T cell receptor beta chains below was sequenced from the same sample in a study of cytomegalovirus exposure and HLA in healthy donors. Profiled with immunoSEQ multiplex PCR; TCRdb holds only in-frame clones, not every one. The sample carries around 150,000 clones, around nine tenths recorded once. Sequencing was done on a sample of PBMCs. The receptors originated from a woman younger than 35 in good health and CMV-seropositive.

The chain combines TRBV28 with TRBJ2-7; D is perhaps TRBD2 (5 bases). Germline loops: CDR1 MDHEN, CDR2 SYDVKM. The CDR3 consists of 17 residues. Between the trimmed V and J ends, which lost 0 bases and 1 base, there was a span of 16 bases. For the CDR3, the DNA is TGTGCCAGCAGTTTATGGGAAGAGGGAGATGTGTCCTACGAGCAGTACTTC. Protein: CASSLWEEGDVSYEQYF.

CDR3 sequence (DNA): TGTGCCAGCAGTTCCACACAGGGGGCATGGGAGACCCAGTACTTC. Translating gives CASSSTQGAWETQYF. The chain has TRBV28 and TRBJ2-5; 9 bases line up with TRBD1. CDR1 and CDR2 (germline): MDHEN, SYDVKM. The CDR3 has 15 amino acids. The V and J ends lost 4 bases and 5 bases, in that order; junction bases with no gene match: 8.

The CDR3 reads CASRVAGSSTDTQYF. The CDR3 DNA reads as TGTGCCAGCAGGGTAGCGGGGTCTAGCACAGATACGCAGTATTTT. V and J are TRBV28 and TRBJ2-3; 8 bases are a match to TRBD2. This CDR3 is 15 amino acids long. Germline values: CDR1 MDHEN, CDR2 SYDVKM. Germline trimming cut 6 bases from V and 0 bases from J; bases unmatched to any gene: 5.

The V and J genes are TRBV10-3 and TRBJ1-4, with D possibly matching TRBD1 (5 bases). V was pared by 0 bases and J by 8 bases, with 10 bases between. The length of the CDR3 is 14 residues. Per the germline V gene, CDR1 is ENHRY and CDR2 is SYGVKD. CDR3 bases: TGTGCCATCAGTGAGTCTCAGGGAAGGGAAAAACTGTTTTTT. Translated: CAISESQGREKLFF.

V gene TRBV7-2 combines with J gene TRBJ2-1; 9 nucleotides align to TRBD2. Germline trimming cut 3 bases from V and 3 bases from J; bases unmatched to any gene: 6. The CDR3 runs 16 residues. In germline, CDR1 is SGHTA, CDR2 FQGNSA. The DNA for the CDR3 is TGTGCCAGCAGCTTTTTAGCGGGAGCCCACTACAATGAGCAGTTCTTC. Its translation: CASSFLAGAHYNEQFF.

Comment on this clone: Other DNA variants within this sample encode the same CDR3. The rearrangement links TRBV28 to TRBJ1-5; 9 nucleotides match TRBD1. J lost 5 bases, V lost 3 bases, and 2 bases had no gene match. Germline V gene sequence: CDR1 MDHEN, CDR2 SYDVKM. The CDR3 consists of 14 residues. The CDR3 nucleotides read TGTGCCAGCAGTTTGACAGGGGGTTATCAGCCCCAGCATTTT. It is translated as CASSLTGGYQPQHF.

The chain employs TRBV9 and TRBJ1-4; D not certain. The CDR3 is 15 residues long. The germline V gene encodes CDR1 SGDLS and CDR2 YYNGEE. V was pared by 0 bases and J by 7 bases, with 13 bases between. The CDR3, as DNA: TGTGCCAGCAGCGTAGCGCAAGGCAGAGGTGAAAAACTGTTTTTT. Translated, it gives CASSVAQGRGEKLFF.

The rearrangement links TRBV2 to TRBJ2-7; 7 bases agree with TRBD2. Germline V gene sequence: CDR1 SNHLY, CDR2 FYNNEI. This CDR3 comprises 16 residues. V dropped 5 bases and J dropped 1; count of bases not matched to a gene: 11. Here the CDR3 DNA reads TGTGCCAGCAGTTTTCCCGAGCGGGATCGGTCCTACGAGCAGTACTTC. It specifies CASSFPERDRSYEQYF.

This sequence joins TRBV6-5 and TRBJ1-1; D unresolved. Trimming shortened V by 2 bases and J by 1 base, and 14 bases separated the two germline ends. Germline assignment: CDR1 MNHEY and CDR2 SVGAGI. CDR3 size: 16 residues. The DNA of the CDR3 is TGTGCCAGCAGTTACCGCCCGCGGGGATCGAACACTGAAGCTTTCTTT. Its protein product is CASSYRPRGSNTEAFF.